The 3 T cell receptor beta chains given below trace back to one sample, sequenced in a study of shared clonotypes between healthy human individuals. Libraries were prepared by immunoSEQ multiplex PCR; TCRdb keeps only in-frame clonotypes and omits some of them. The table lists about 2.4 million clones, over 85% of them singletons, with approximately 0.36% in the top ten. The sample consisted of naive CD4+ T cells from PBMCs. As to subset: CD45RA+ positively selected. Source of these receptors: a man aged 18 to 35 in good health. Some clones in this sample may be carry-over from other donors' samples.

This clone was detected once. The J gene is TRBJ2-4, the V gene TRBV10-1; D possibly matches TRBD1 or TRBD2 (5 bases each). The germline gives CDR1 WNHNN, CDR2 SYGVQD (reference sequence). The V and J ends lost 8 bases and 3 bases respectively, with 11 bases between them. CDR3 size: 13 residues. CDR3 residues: CASSRGGKNIQYF. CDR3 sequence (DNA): TGCGCCAGCTCCCGGGGCGGCAAAAACATTCAGTACTTC.

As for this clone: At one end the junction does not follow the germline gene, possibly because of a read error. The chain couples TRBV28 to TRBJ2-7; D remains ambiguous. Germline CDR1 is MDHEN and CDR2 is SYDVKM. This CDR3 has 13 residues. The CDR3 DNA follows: TGTGCCGCCGGCACTTTGGGCTCCGGGCTTGGGGACTTC. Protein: CAAGTLGSGLGDF.

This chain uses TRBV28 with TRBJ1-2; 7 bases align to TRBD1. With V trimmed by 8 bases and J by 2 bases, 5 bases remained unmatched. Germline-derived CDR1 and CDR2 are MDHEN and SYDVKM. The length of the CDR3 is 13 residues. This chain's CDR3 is CASCGQANYGYTF. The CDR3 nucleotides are TGTGCCAGCTGTGGACAGGCCAACTATGGCTACACCTTC.